This is a list of T cell receptor beta chains from one sample in a study of cytomegalovirus exposure and HLA in healthy donors. The assay was immunoSEQ multiplex PCR, and TCRdb's table has in-frame clones only and misses some. The table lists more than 95,000 clones, 80% of them singletons. Specimen: PBMCs. The receptors originated from a man aged 30 to 45 in good health and CMV-seropositive. CDR3s include the opening cysteine and the closing phenylalanine or tryptophan. Fields, in order: CDR3 protein, CDR3 DNA, D gene, J gene, clone size, V gene. A D gene is named only where the DNA matches it firmly. Expanded clones get a size class; other rows say once, few or many, or leave the size out.

CDR3aa: CASSQAGQTNEKLFF
CDR3nt: TGTGCCAGCAGTCAGGCGGGACAGACTAATGAAAAACTGTTTTTT
d_gene: TRBD1
j_gene: TRBJ1-4
abundance: -
v_gene: TRBV2

CDR3aa: CASSLVGGGDTEAFF
CDR3nt: TGCGCCAGCAGCTTGGTCGGGGGAGGGGACACTGAAGCTTTCTTT
d_gene: -
j_gene: TRBJ1-1
abundance: -
v_gene: TRBV5-1

CDR3aa: CASSLNQGLMNTEAFF
CDR3nt: TGTGCCAGCAGCTTGAACCAGGGTCTCATGAACACTGAAGCTTTCTTT
d_gene: -
j_gene: TRBJ1-1
abundance: -
v_gene: TRBV5-4

CDR3aa: CASSKTGTGGNTGELFF
CDR3nt: TGTGCCAGCAGCAAGACCGGGACAGGGGGGAACACCGGGGAGCTGTTTTTT
d_gene: TRBD1
j_gene: TRBJ2-2
abundance: -
v_gene: TRBV9

CDR3aa: CASSVEAGGSNEQFF
CDR3nt: TGTGCCAGCAGCGTAGAGGCGGGGGGGTCCAATGAGCAGTTCTTC
d_gene: TRBD2
j_gene: TRBJ2-1
abundance: -
v_gene: TRBV9

CDR3aa: CASSEGGPYNSPLHF
CDR3nt: TGTGCCAGCAGTGAAGGGGGCCCCTATAATTCACCCCTCCACTTT
d_gene: -
j_gene: TRBJ1-6
abundance: -
v_gene: TRBV6-1

CDR3aa: CASSGASGNTGELFF
CDR3nt: TGCGCCAGCAGTGGAGCTAGCGGGAACACCGGGGAGCTGTTTTTT
d_gene: TRBD2
j_gene: TRBJ2-2
abundance: once
v_gene: TRBV10-1

CDR3aa: CASSLSRRGHEQFF
CDR3nt: TGTGCCAGCAGTTTATCGAGGAGGGGCCATGAGCAGTTCTTC
d_gene: -
j_gene: TRBJ2-1
abundance: -
v_gene: TRBV27

CDR3aa: CAWRNRVANEKLFF
CDR3nt: TGTGCCTGGAGGAACAGGGTGGCTAATGAAAAACTGTTTTTT
d_gene: -
j_gene: TRBJ1-4
abundance: once
v_gene: TRBV30

CDR3aa: CASSPRGKYEQYF
CDR3nt: TGTGCCAGCAGCCCCAGGGGGAAATACGAGCAGTACTTC
d_gene: TRBD1
j_gene: TRBJ2-7
abundance: -
v_gene: TRBV13

CDR3aa: CASSRGQGRSYEQYF
CDR3nt: TGTGCCAGCAGCAGAGGACAGGGCAGAAGCTACGAGCAGTACTTC
d_gene: TRBD1
j_gene: TRBJ2-7
abundance: -
v_gene: TRBV5-5

CDR3aa: CASCEAPTGEQFF
CDR3nt: TGTGCCAGCTGCGAGGCCCCGACTGGTGAGCAGTTCTTC
d_gene: -
j_gene: TRBJ2-1
abundance: -
v_gene: TRBV7-9

CDR3aa: CAWRDKRGYLNEQYF
CDR3nt: TGTGCCTGGAGGGACAAAAGGGGATATCTGAACGAGCAGTACTTC
d_gene: -
j_gene: TRBJ2-7
abundance: -
v_gene: TRBV30

CDR3aa: CASSIGTLEVETQYF
CDR3nt: TGTGCCAGTAGTATTGGGACATTGGAAGTGGAGACCCAGTACTTC
d_gene: -
j_gene: TRBJ2-5
abundance: -
v_gene: TRBV19

CDR3aa: CASHNAYRGSTDTQYF
CDR3nt: TGTGCCAGCCACAACGCTTACAGGGGTAGCACAGATACGCAGTATTTT
d_gene: TRBD1
j_gene: TRBJ2-3
abundance: -
v_gene: TRBV5-6

CDR3aa: CAWSVLPGGGELFF
CDR3nt: TGTGCCTGGAGTGTACTCCCCGGGGGCGGGGAGCTGTTTTTT
d_gene: -
j_gene: TRBJ2-2
abundance: -
v_gene: TRBV30

CDR3aa: CASSLTGGGDQYF
CDR3nt: TGTGCCAGCAGCCTCACAGGGGGTGGGGACCAGTACTTC
d_gene: TRBD1
j_gene: TRBJ2-5
abundance: -
v_gene: TRBV7-6

CDR3aa: CASSPGGSNTQYF
CDR3nt: TGCGCCAGCAGCCCGGGGGGATCCAATACGCAGTATTTT
d_gene: TRBD2
j_gene: TRBJ2-3
abundance: -
v_gene: TRBV5-1

CDR3aa: CASSVGSRGSLEETQYF
CDR3nt: TGTGCCAGCAGCGTAGGGTCCAGGGGGTCCTTAGAAGAGACCCAGTACTTC
d_gene: TRBD1
j_gene: TRBJ2-5
abundance: -
v_gene: TRBV9

CDR3aa: CASSQSQGAERGGYTF
CDR3nt: TGTGCCAGCAGCCAGTCACAGGGGGCCGAACGGGGTGGCTACACCTTC
d_gene: TRBD1
j_gene: TRBJ1-2
abundance: -
v_gene: TRBV4-2

CDR3aa: CASSPSGLASYEQYF
CDR3nt: TGTGCCAGCAGTCCCTCAGGTCTAGCGTCCTACGAGCAGTACTTC
d_gene: -
j_gene: TRBJ2-7
abundance: once
v_gene: TRBV5-4

CDR3aa: CASSPNSGHNSPLHF
CDR3nt: TGTGCCAGCTCACCAAATTCAGGGCATAATTCACCCCTCCACTTT
d_gene: -
j_gene: TRBJ1-6
abundance: -
v_gene: TRBV18

CDR3aa: CASGLARVGSSFF
CDR3nt: TGTGCTAGTGGTTTGGCCCGGGTTGGTTCCTCTTTCTTT
d_gene: -
j_gene: TRBJ1-1
abundance: -
v_gene: TRBV12-5

CDR3aa: CASSLGADQGPQHF
CDR3nt: TGTGCCAGCAGTTTAGGGGCGGACCAAGGGCCCCAGCATTTT
d_gene: -
j_gene: TRBJ1-5
abundance: -
v_gene: TRBV27

CDR3aa: CASSTPQGSSGGADTQYF
CDR3nt: TGTGCCAGCAGCACCCCTCAGGGGTCTAGCGGGGGGGCGGATACGCAGTATTTT
d_gene: -
j_gene: TRBJ2-3
abundance: few
v_gene: TRBV21-1

CDR3aa: CASSDNRVSGANVLTF
CDR3nt: TGTGCCAGCAGTGATAACAGGGTATCTGGGGCCAACGTCCTGACTTTC
d_gene: -
j_gene: TRBJ2-6
abundance: -
v_gene: TRBV6-1

CDR3aa: CASQQGAGEQYF
CDR3nt: TGTGCCTCCCAACAGGGGGCGGGCGAGCAGTACTTC
d_gene: TRBD1
j_gene: TRBJ2-7
abundance: -
v_gene: TRBV30

CDR3aa: CASSLHPGTEAFF
CDR3nt: TGTGCCAGCAGTCTCCACCCAGGGACTGAAGCTTTCTTT
d_gene: -
j_gene: TRBJ1-1
abundance: -
v_gene: TRBV6-5

CDR3aa: CASSTPDRNEQYF
CDR3nt: TGTGCCAGCAGCACACCGGACAGGAACGAGCAGTACTTC
d_gene: TRBD1
j_gene: TRBJ2-7
abundance: -
v_gene: TRBV6-5

CDR3aa: CASAPGGYKNIQYF
CDR3nt: TGTGCCAGCGCCCCGGGGGGGTACAAAAACATTCAGTACTTC
d_gene: TRBD2
j_gene: TRBJ2-4
abundance: -
v_gene: TRBV6-5

CDR3aa: CASSDWDRRGYNSPLHF
CDR3nt: TGTGCCAGCAGTGATTGGGACAGGAGGGGATATAATTCACCCCTCCACTTT
d_gene: TRBD1
j_gene: TRBJ1-6
abundance: -
v_gene: TRBV6-1

CDR3aa: CASKVRASTDTQYF
CDR3nt: TGTGCCAGTAAAGTGAGAGCTAGCACAGATACGCAGTATTTT
d_gene: -
j_gene: TRBJ2-3
abundance: -
v_gene: TRBV19

CDR3aa: CASSRGLLGTEAFF
CDR3nt: TGCGCCAGCAGCCGTGGACTGTTGGGCACTGAAGCTTTCTTT
d_gene: -
j_gene: TRBJ1-1
abundance: -
v_gene: TRBV4-1